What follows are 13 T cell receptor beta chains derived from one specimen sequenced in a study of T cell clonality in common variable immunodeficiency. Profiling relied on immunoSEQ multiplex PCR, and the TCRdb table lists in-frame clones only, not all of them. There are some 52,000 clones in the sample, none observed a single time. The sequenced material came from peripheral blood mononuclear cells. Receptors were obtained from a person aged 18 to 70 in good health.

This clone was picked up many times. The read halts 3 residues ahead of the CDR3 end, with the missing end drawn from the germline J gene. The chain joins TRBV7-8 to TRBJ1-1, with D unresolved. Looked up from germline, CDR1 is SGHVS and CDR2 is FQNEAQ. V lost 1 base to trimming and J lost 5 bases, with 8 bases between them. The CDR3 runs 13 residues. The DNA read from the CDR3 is TGTGCCAGCAGCTTAGGAGGTTGGACTGAA. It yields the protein CASSLGGWTE. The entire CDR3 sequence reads CASSLGGWTEAFF.

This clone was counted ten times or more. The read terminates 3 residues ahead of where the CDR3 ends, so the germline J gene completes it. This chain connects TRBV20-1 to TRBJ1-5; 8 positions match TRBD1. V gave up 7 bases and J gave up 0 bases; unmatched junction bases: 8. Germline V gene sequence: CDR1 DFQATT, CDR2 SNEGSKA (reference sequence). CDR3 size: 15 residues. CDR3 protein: CSVVGTGYSNQPQHF. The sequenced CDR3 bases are TGCAGTGTAGTTGGGACAGGCTATAGCAATCAGCCC.

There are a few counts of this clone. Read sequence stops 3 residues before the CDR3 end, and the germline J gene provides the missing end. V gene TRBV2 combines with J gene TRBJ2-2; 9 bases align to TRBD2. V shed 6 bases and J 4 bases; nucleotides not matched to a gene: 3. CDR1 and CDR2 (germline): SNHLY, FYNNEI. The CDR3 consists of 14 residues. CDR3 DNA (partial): TGTGCCAGCAGGCTTAGCGGGAGCACCGGGGAG. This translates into CASRLSGSTGE. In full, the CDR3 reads CASRLSGSTGELFF.

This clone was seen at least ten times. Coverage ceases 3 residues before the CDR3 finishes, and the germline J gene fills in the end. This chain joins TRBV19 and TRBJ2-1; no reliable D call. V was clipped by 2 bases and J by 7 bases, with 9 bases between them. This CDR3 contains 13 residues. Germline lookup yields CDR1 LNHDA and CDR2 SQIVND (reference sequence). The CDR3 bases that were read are TGTGCCAGTAGTATAAGTCAAGGGAATGAG. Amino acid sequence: CASSISQGNE. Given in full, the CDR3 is CASSISQGNEQFF.

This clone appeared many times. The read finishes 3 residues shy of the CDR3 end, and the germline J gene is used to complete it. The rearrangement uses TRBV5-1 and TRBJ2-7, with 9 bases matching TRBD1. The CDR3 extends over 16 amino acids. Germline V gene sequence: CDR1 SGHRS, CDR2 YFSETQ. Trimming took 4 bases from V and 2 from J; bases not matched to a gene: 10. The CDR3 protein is CASSQTGQGSPYEQYF. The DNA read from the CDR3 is TGCGCCAGCAGCCAAACAGGACAGGGGTCCCCCTACGAG.

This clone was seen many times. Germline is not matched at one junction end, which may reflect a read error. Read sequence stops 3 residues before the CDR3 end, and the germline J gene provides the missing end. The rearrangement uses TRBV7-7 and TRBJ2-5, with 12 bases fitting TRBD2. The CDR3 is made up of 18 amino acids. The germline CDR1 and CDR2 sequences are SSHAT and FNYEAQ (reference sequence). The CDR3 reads CASSPGASGRAGIETQYF. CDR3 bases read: TGTGCTAGCAGCCCTGGTGCTAGCGGGAGGGCCGGTATCGAGACC.

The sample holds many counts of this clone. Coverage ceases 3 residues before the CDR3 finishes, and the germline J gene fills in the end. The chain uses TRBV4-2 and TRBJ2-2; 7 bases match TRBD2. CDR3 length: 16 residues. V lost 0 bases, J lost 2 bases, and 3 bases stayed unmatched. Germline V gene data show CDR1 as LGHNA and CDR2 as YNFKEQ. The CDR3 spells CASSQDPAGNTGELFF. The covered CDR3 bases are TGTGCCAGCAGCCAAGATCCAGCGGGAAACACCGGGGAG.

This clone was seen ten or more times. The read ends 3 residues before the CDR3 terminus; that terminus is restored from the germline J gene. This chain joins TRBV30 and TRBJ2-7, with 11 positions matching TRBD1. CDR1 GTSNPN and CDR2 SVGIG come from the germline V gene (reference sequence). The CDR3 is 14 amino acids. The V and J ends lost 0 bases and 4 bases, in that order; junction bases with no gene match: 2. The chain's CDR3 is CAWSVGTGGYEQYF. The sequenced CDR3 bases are TGTGCCTGGAGTGTTGGGACAGGGGGTTACGAG.

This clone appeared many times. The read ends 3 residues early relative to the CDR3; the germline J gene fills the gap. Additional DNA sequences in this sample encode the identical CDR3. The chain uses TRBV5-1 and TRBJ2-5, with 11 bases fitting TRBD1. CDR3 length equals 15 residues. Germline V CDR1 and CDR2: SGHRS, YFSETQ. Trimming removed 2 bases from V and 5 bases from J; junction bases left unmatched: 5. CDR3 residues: CASSFGQGARETQYF. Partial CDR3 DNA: TGCGCCAGCAGCTTCGGACAGGGGGCCAGGGAGACC.

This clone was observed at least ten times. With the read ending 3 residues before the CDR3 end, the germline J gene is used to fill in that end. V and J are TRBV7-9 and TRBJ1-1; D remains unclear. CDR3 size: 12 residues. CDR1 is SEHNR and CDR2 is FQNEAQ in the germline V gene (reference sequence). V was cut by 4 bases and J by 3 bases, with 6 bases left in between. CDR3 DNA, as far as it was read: TGTGCCAGCAGCTCCCCCGACACTGAA. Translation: CASSSPDTE. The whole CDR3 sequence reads CASSSPDTEAFF.

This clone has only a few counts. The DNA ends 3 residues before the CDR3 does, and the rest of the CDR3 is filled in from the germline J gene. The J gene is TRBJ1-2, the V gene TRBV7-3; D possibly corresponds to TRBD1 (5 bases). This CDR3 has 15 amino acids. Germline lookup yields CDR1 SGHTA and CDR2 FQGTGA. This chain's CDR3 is CASNPGLAGANDYTF. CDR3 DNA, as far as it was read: TGTGCCAGCAATCCGGGACTAGCGGGAGCAAATGAC.

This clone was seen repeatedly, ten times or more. CDR3 protein: CASSQYGTGSYEQYF. CDR3 DNA (partial): TGTGCCAGCAGTCAGTACGGGACAGGGAGCTACGAG. The genes are TRBV12-3 or TRBV12-4 and TRBJ2-7; TRBD1 matches at 9 bases. The sequence runs out 3 residues before the end of the CDR3; the remainder is reconstructed from the germline J gene. The CDR3 contains 15 residues. The trim removed 5 bases at V and 3 bases at J, leaving 8 bases unmatched.

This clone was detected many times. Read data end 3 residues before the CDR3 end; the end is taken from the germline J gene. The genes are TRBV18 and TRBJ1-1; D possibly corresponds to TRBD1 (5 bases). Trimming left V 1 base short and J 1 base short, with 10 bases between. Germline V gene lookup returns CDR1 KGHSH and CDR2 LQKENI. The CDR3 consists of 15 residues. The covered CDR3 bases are TGTGCCAGCTCACCACAGCAGGGAGGGAACACTGAA. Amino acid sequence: CASSPQQGGNTE. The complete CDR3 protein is CASSPQQGGNTEAFF.